Each of the 8 T cell receptor beta chains below was sequenced from the same sample in a study of cytomegalovirus exposure and HLA in healthy donors (dated by TCRdb to about 2017). Library construction relied on the immunoSEQ multiplex PCR assay. Sourced from immuneACCESS, this table was stored by TCRdb with only in-frame sequences that have V and J called. A share of the clones is absent; for the studies checked, an unresolved V gene accounts for under half, and the remainder has no known explanation. The sample data list roughly 190,000 clones, and approximately 86% of these were observed just once. Clones ranked in the top ten supply roughly 6.6% of the sample. Sequenced sample: PBMCs. The receptor source for this set is a young man in good health and CMV-seropositive.

This clone appeared once. The genes are TRBV6-5 and TRBJ2-2; TRBD1 aligns across 8 bases. From germline, CDR1 is MNHEY and CDR2 SVGAGI. This CDR3 spans 15 amino acids. Losses at the gene ends were 6 bases for V and 1 base for J; bases not matched to a gene: 4. The chain's CDR3 is CASSSGQVNTGELFF. As DNA, the CDR3 is TGTGCCAGCAGCTCGGGACAGGTGAACACCGGGGAGCTGTTTTTT.

The V call is TRBV7-2, the J call TRBJ1-6; D remains unclear. V gave up 3 bases and J gave up 0 bases, with 6 bases separating them. CDR3 length equals 15 residues. In germline, CDR1 is SGHTA, CDR2 FQGNSA. CDR3 nucleotide sequence: TGTGCCAGCAGCTTCACGGACTCCTATAATTCACCCCTCCACTTT. Encoded protein: CASSFTDSYNSPLHF.

The CDR3 loop is CSVDPGETGENTEAFF. DNA for the CDR3: TGCAGCGTTGACCCCGGAGAGACAGGGGAGAACACTGAAGCTTTCTTT. The chain uses TRBV29-1 and TRBJ1-1, with 8 positions matching TRBD1. CDR1 and CDR2 (germline): SQVTM, ANQGSEA. CDR3 size: 16 residues. Losses at the gene ends were 3 bases for V and 1 base for J; bases not matched to a gene: 10.

V usage is TRBV7-3 and J usage is TRBJ2-1; 9 bases align to TRBD1. V lost 8 bases to trimming and J lost 1 base; unmatched junction nucleotides: 6. CDR1 is SGHTA, CDR2 FQGTGA, per germline. The CDR3 is 15 residues long. The CDR3 DNA sequence: TGTGCCAGCGGAGAGGGACAGGGATCCTACAATGAGCAGTTCTTC. This encodes CASGEGQGSYNEQFF.

The gene calls are TRBV30 and TRBJ2-1, with 8 nucleotides matching TRBD1. The trim removed 4 bases at V and 9 bases at J, leaving 11 bases unmatched. The CDR3 is made up of 14 amino acids. Germline V CDR1 and CDR2: GTSNPN, SVGIG (reference sequence). In DNA, the CDR3 is TGTGCCTGGACTACCAATCCCAGGGGGCTTGAGCAGTTCTTC. Protein sequence: CAWTTNPRGLEQFF.

Note on this clone: Other DNA sequences in this specimen translate into the identical CDR3. V gene TRBV20-1 combines with J gene TRBJ2-7; no reliable D call. The CDR3 totals 11 residues. V was cut by 7 bases and J by 1 base, with 8 bases left in between. The germline CDR1 and CDR2 sequences are DFQATT and SNEGSKA (reference sequence). CDR3 region: CSVGNSYEQYF. For the CDR3, the DNA is TGCAGTGTGGGGAATTCCTACGAGCAGTACTTC.

V usage is TRBV12-5 and J usage is TRBJ1-2, with 8 bases fitting TRBD1. CDR1 and CDR2 (germline): LGHNT, FRNRAP. The CDR3 runs 13 residues. V lost 6 bases to trimming and J lost 5 bases; unmatched junction nucleotides: 5. DNA of the CDR3: TGTGCTAGTGGGCCTCGGACAGGGTATGGCTACACCTTC. Its protein is CASGPRTGYGYTF.

V usage is TRBV5-1 and J usage is TRBJ2-1; weak D call: TRBD1 (6 bases). The CDR3 sequence is 16 residues long. Germline V gives CDR1 SGHRS, CDR2 YFSETQ. Trimming shortened V by 1 base and J by 6 bases, and 17 bases separated the two germline ends. The CDR3 region has the DNA TGCGCCAGCAGCTTGAATGCCGGGACAACAGGCAATGAGCAGTTCTTC. This gives the protein CASSLNAGTTGNEQFF.